The entry below gives a single T cell receptor beta chain sequence along with its context. No antigen is known for it. This sample is drawn from a study of cytomegalovirus exposure and HLA in healthy donors. Measured with immunoSEQ multiplex PCR; TCRdb has only the in-frame clones, and not every one. The profile shows about 160,000 clones, 88% of them singletons. General observations from the study: Reports described diagnosis of cytomegalovirus status by the classifier as highly specific and sensitive. There were approximately 150 TCR beta chains listed as cytomegalovirus-associated.

Sequenced material: PBMCs. The sequence derives from a man aged 18 to 29 in good health and CMV-seronegative.

This CDR3 is CASSMTGGGYNEQFF. CDR3 DNA: TGTGCCAGCAGTATGACAGGGGGAGGCTACAATGAGCAGTTCTTC. The V and J genes are TRBV27 and TRBJ2-1; 9 bases fit TRBD1. This CDR3 contains 15 residues. V shed 5 bases and J 3 bases; nucleotides not matched to a gene: 5. Germline lookup yields CDR1 MNHEY and CDR2 SMNVEV (reference sequence).